Below, 26 T cell receptor beta chains from the same sample are listed, as sequenced in a study of cytotoxic CD8 clonotypes in ibrutinib-treated CLL. The repertoire was sequenced with immunoSEQ multiplex PCR; TCRdb's copy has only in-frame clones and lacks some. The sample lists some 300,000 clones, almost 80% seen once, with more than 6% in the top ten. The source material was PBMCs, sampled before ibrutinib treatment. These receptors all stem from a human donor with chronic lymphocytic leukemia.

The V gene is TRBV18, the J gene TRBJ2-7, with 11 positions matching TRBD2. Germline CDR1 KGHSH, CDR2 LQKENI. The CDR3 extends over 16 amino acids. The J segment lost 6 bases and the V segment lost 6 bases, leaving 13 bases of the junction unmatched. The DNA of the CDR3 is TGTGCCAGCTCCCCGCCAATTACTAGCGGGAGACGCGAGCAGTACTTC. Translation gives CASSPPITSGRREQYF.

The rearrangement links TRBV30 to TRBJ2-7; TRBD1 matches at 8 bases. This CDR3 has 15 amino acids. Germline assignment: CDR1 GTSNPN and CDR2 SVGIG (reference sequence). V was clipped by 3 bases and J by 3 bases; unmatched bases: 10. Here the CDR3 DNA reads TGTGCCTGGAGCGGTAGCGACAGGGGCTTCTACGAGCAGTACTTC. Its protein is CAWSGSDRGFYEQYF.

This clone was observed once. The rearrangement links TRBV28 to TRBJ2-7, with 12 bases that match TRBD2. After removal of 7 bases from V and 1 base from J, the junction contained 17 bases not matched to a gene. The germline gives CDR1 MDHEN, CDR2 SYDVKM. This CDR3 spans 19 amino acids. The CDR3 region has the DNA TGTGCCAGCAACCCCCCTGGTTTACTAGCGGGAGGCCCATCCTACGAGCAGTACTTC. This translates into CASNPPGLLAGGPSYEQYF. The entire variable domain, with the rest obtained from reference TRBV28 and TRBJ2-7, is as follows: DVKVTQSSRYLVKRTGEKVFLECVQDMDHENMFWYRQDPGLGLRLIYFSYDVKMKEKGDIPEGYSVSREKKERFSLILESASTNQTSMYLCASNPPGLLAGGPSYEQYFGPGTRLTVT.

V gene TRBV2 combines with J gene TRBJ2-7; 11 bases map to TRBD2. CDR1 and CDR2 (germline): SNHLY, FYNNEI. The trim removed 11 bases at V and 2 bases at J, leaving 8 bases unmatched. This CDR3 region has 14 residues. The CDR3 DNA reads as TGTGCCTCCAGATTAGCGGGAGGGACCTACGAGCAGTACTTC. Amino acid sequence: CASRLAGGTYEQYF.

This clone turned up a few times. The chain carries TRBV6-6 and TRBJ2-7; D is tentatively TRBD1 or TRBD2 (5 bases each). V gave up 7 bases and J gave up 3 bases, with 16 bases separating them. The CDR3 loop spans 14 amino acids. Germline V lookup: CDR1 MNHNY, CDR2 SVGAGI (reference sequence). DNA for the CDR3: TGTGCCAGCATTAGGGACCCCAACCGCTACGAGCAGTACTTC. Translating it yields CASIRDPNRYEQYF.

V is TRBV28 and J is TRBJ2-7; D is undetermined. The CDR3 runs 13 residues. V was clipped by 6 bases and J by 3 bases, with 12 bases between them. The germline V gene has CDR1 MDHEN and CDR2 SYDVKM. The CDR3 DNA follows: TGTGCCAGCAGGCCGACTCTCTACTACGAGCAGTACTTC. As protein: CASRPTLYYEQYF.

The chain links TRBV7-2 to TRBJ1-1; D is undetermined. This CDR3 is built from 13 residues. The germline V gene has CDR1 SGHTA and CDR2 FQGNSA. Trimming took off 5 bases at V and 0 bases at J, with 7 bases between the two ends. The CDR3 DNA reads as TGTGCCAGCAGCCGGGATCTGAACACTGAAGCTTTCTTT. Its translation is CASSRDLNTEAFF. The whole variable domain, remainder taken from reference TRBV7-2 and TRBJ1-1, is GAGVSQSPSNKVTEKGKDVELRCDPISGHTALYWYRQSLGQGLEFLIYFQGNSAPDKSGLPSDRFSAERTGGSVSTLTIQRTQQEDSAVYLCASSRDLNTEAFFGQGTRLTVV.

The chain links TRBV30 to TRBJ1-5; unclear D gene. Germline CDR1 reads GTSNPN; CDR2 reads SVGIG (reference sequence). CDR3 length equals 13 residues. V lost 1 base and J lost 4, with 8 bases in between. This CDR3 is CAWSGWRNQPQHF. The CDR3 DNA is TGTGCCTGGAGTGGGTGGAGGAATCAGCCCCAGCATTTT.

This sequence joins TRBV19 and TRBJ2-3; D might be TRBD1 (6 bases). The germline gives CDR1 LNHDA, CDR2 SQIVND (reference sequence). The CDR3 consists of 14 residues. Trimming took off 4 bases at V and 2 bases at J, with 10 bases between the two ends. The DNA for the CDR3 is TGTGCCAGTAGTACCGAGGGGGACACAGATACGCAGTATTTT. Translating it yields CASSTEGDTDTQYF.

The V call is TRBV29-1, the J call TRBJ1-4; D remains ambiguous. The CDR3 runs 14 residues. The V gene's germline CDR1 is SQVTM and CDR2 ANQGSEA. V lost 6 bases to trimming and J lost 8 bases, with 19 bases between them. This CDR3 reads CSVKDEGGREKLFF. CDR3 nucleotides: TGCAGCGTGAAAGACGAAGGCGGAAGGGAAAAACTGTTTTTT. Full variable domain (outside the CDR3, taken from reference TRBV29-1 and TRBJ1-4): SAVISQKPSRDICQRGTSLTIQCQVDSQVTMMFWYRQQPGQSLTLIATANQGSEATYESGFVIDKFPISRPNLTFSTLTVSNMSPEDSSIYLCSVKDEGGREKLFFGSGTQLSVL.

The chain is built from TRBV11-2 and TRBJ2-7, with D tentatively TRBD2 (5 bases). Germline V gene data show CDR1 as SGHAT and CDR2 as FQNNGV. This CDR3 region has 13 residues. V was clipped by 3 bases and J by 6 bases, with 12 bases between them. CDR3 residues: CASSFGGRSEQYF. The CDR3 region has the DNA TGTGCCAGCAGCTTTGGCGGGCGTAGCGAGCAGTACTTC.

CDR3 nucleotides: TGTGCCAGCAGCTTGGCGGCAGGGCGGCAGCCCCAGCATTTT. As protein: CASSLAAGRQPQHF. The rearrangement joins TRBV5-6 to TRBJ1-5; D may be TRBD1 (5 bases). Trimming shortened V by 0 bases and J by 7 bases, and 11 bases separated the two germline ends. Germline V lookup: CDR1 SGHDT, CDR2 YYEEEE. The CDR3 sequence is 14 residues long.

The J gene is TRBJ2-1, the V gene TRBV4-3, with 8 bases lining up with TRBD2. V lost 2 bases to trimming and J lost 7 bases; unmatched junction nucleotides: 13. In germline, CDR1 is LGHNA, CDR2 YSLEER. CDR3 length: 17 residues. CDR3 sequence reads: CASSQSPLPGGLNEQFF. The CDR3 nucleotides read TGCGCCAGCAGCCAATCTCCCTTACCGGGAGGGCTGAATGAGCAGTTCTTC.

The J gene is TRBJ2-7, the V gene TRBV29-1; D gene unclear. Germline V gene data show CDR1 as SQVTM and CDR2 as ANQGSEA. Trimming cost V 4 bases and J 0 bases, with 19 bases left between them. The CDR3 is 16 amino acids. The CDR3 reads CSVADALDFSSYEQYF. Here the CDR3 DNA reads TGCAGCGTTGCCGATGCTCTTGATTTTAGCTCCTACGAGCAGTACTTC.

This clone has only a few counts. The V and J genes are TRBV2 and TRBJ2-7, with 10 bases that match TRBD2. Germline trimming cut 6 bases from V and 7 bases from J; bases unmatched to any gene: 9. The CDR3 length is 14 residues. The germline V gene has CDR1 SNHLY and CDR2 FYNNEI. CDR3 residues: CASRVLAGVGEQYF. The DNA for the CDR3 is TGTGCCAGCAGGGTCCTAGCGGGAGTAGGTGAGCAGTACTTC.

This rearrangement joins TRBV11-3 to TRBJ1-1; unclear D gene. Trimming removed 1 base at V and 0 bases at J, with 3 bases between. In germline, CDR1 is SGHNT, CDR2 YENEEA. This CDR3 region has 13 residues. CDR3: CASSLAVNTEAFF. The CDR3 DNA reads TGTGCCAGCAGCTTAGCGGTGAACACTGAAGCTTTCTTT.

V and J are TRBV6-1 and TRBJ2-2; 13 bases line up with TRBD2. The V segment lost 10 bases and the J segment 3 bases; nucleotides outside the gene matches: 5. Germline V gene data show CDR1 as MNHNS and CDR2 as SASEGT. The CDR3 consists of 15 residues. The CDR3 nucleotides read TGTGCCATTAGGACTAGCGGGAGCGACACCGGGGAGCTGTTTTTT. It is translated as CAIRTSGSDTGELFF.

This clone was counted a few times. This chain connects TRBV15 to TRBJ1-5; no clear D. CDR1 and CDR2 from the germline V gene are LNHNV and YYDKDF (reference sequence). V lost 5 bases, J lost 6 bases, and 11 bases lay in between. The CDR3 runs to 13 residues. The CDR3 loop is CATSSPPTQPQHF. CDR3 coding DNA: TGTGCCACCAGCTCCCCGCCGACTCAGCCCCAGCATTTT.

This clone appeared once. The V call is TRBV4-3, the J call TRBJ2-1; a possible D gene is TRBD2 (6 bases). CDR3 size: 17 residues. Trimming removed 3 bases from V and 6 bases from J, with 21 bases in between. Germline V gene lookup returns CDR1 LGHNA and CDR2 YSLEER. CDR3 amino acids: CASSQEPPGVGGNEQFF. The CDR3 region has the DNA TGCGCCAGCAGCCAGGAACCTCCGGGAGTTGGAGGCAATGAGCAGTTCTTC.

This chain connects TRBV7-6 to TRBJ2-1, with TRBD1 matching 7 bases. Germline V lookup: CDR1 SGHVS, CDR2 FNYEAQ. This CDR3 comprises 22 residues. V dropped 2 bases and J dropped 4; count of bases not matched to a gene: 26. CDR3 bases: TGTGCCAGCAGCTTACTGCCGGTCGCGACAGGGCAATACCCGACCCAGTACAATGAGCAGTTCTTC. Translated, it gives CASSLLPVATGQYPTQYNEQFF.

The chain joins TRBV11-3 to TRBJ2-5; 10 nucleotides agree with TRBD2. The CDR3 length is 15 residues. V trimming: 8 bases; J trimming: 5 bases; junction bases outside the gene matches: 11. CDR1 SGHNT and CDR2 YENEEA come from the germline V gene. As DNA, the CDR3 is TGTGCCAGCTCGAGGCTAGCGGGAGCTGGGGAGACCCAGTACTTC. Translation gives CASSRLAGAGETQYF. The whole variable domain, filled in from reference TRBV11-3 and TRBJ2-5, reads EAGVVQSPRYKIIEKKQPVAFWCNPISGHNTLYWYLQNLGQGPELLIRYENEEAVDDSQLPKDRFSAERLKGVDSTLKIQPAELGDSAVYLCASSRLAGAGETQYFGPGTRLLVL.

The chain is built from TRBV11-3 and TRBJ2-3; D is perhaps TRBD2 (6 bases). Germline V lookup: CDR1 SGHNT, CDR2 YENEEA. This CDR3 is 15 amino acids long. Trimming took off 3 bases at V and 1 base at J, with 11 bases between the two ends. The CDR3 protein is CASSFAGGGTDTQYF. The CDR3 region has the DNA TGTGCCAGCAGCTTTGCCGGGGGTGGCACAGATACGCAGTATTTT.

This clone was recorded only once. This chain joins TRBV6-1 and TRBJ2-7; no clear D. This CDR3 region has 14 residues. Trimming pared 0 bases from V and 1 base from J, leaving 7 bases between. Germline CDR1 is MNHNS and CDR2 is SASEGT. This CDR3 is CASSEAHLSYEQYF. Here the CDR3 DNA reads TGTGCCAGCAGTGAAGCACACCTATCCTACGAGCAGTACTTC.

The chain joins TRBV4-1 to TRBJ2-7; unclear D gene. The CDR3 contains 13 residues. Germline V CDR1 and CDR2: MGHRA, YSYEKL. Trimming pared 0 bases from V and 6 bases from J, leaving 9 bases between. The DNA for the CDR3 is TGCGCCAGCAGCCAAGATAGGGTGGGCGAGCAGTACTTC. It yields the protein CASSQDRVGEQYF.

This clone showed up just once. This chain uses TRBV7-9 with TRBJ1-1; D uncertain. V was clipped by 5 bases and J by 3 bases, with 13 bases between them. The CDR3 sequence is 14 residues long. Germline V gives CDR1 SEHNR, CDR2 FQNEAQ (reference sequence). The CDR3 loop is CASSQIPVDTEAFF. The CDR3 region has the DNA TGTGCCAGCAGCCAAATCCCGGTGGACACTGAAGCTTTCTTT.

CDR3 protein: CASSVVGKNYGYTF. The CDR3 DNA reads as TGTGCCAGCAGCGTAGTTGGGAAAAACTATGGCTACACCTTC. The J gene is TRBJ1-2, the V gene TRBV9; D is unresolved. Trimming stripped 0 bases from V and 2 bases from J, with 8 bases between. Per germline, CDR1 SGDLS and CDR2 YYNGEE. The CDR3 consists of 14 residues. Looking up the rest from reference TRBV9 and TRBJ1-2 gives the full variable domain: DSGVTQTPKHLITATGQRVTLRCSPRSGDLSVYWYQQSLDQGLQFLIQYYNGEERAKGNILERFSAQQFPDLHSELNLSSLELGDSALYFCASSVVGKNYGYTFGSGTRLTVV.